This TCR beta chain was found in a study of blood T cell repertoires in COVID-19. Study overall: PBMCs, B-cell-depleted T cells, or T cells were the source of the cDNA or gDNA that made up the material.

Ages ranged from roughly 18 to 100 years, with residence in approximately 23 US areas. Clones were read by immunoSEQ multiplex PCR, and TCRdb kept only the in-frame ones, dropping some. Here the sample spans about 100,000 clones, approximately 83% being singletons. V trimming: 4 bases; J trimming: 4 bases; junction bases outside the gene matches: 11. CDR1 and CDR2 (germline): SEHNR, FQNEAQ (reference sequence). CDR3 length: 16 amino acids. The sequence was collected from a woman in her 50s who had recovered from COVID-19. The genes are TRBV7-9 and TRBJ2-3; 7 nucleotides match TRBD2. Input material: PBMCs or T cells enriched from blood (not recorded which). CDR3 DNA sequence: TGTGCCAGCAGCTCGCTAGCGGCCTTTTCCGCAGATACGCAGTATTTT. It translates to CASSSLAAFSADTQYF.